This T cell receptor beta chain comes out of a study of beta chain features in type 1 diabetes (dated by TCRdb to the late 2010s). For the study in its entirety: No differences in mean age, gender distribution, total cell number or subset yield were found between patients and healthy donors. Naive and central memory subsets were obtained from all 30 or so donors, but regulatory and stem cell-like memory subsets were isolated from only 8 patients and 8 healthy donors. In the study, TCRB repertoires of sorted circulating CD4+ T cell subsets from recently diagnosed type 1 diabetes patients were compared with those of matched healthy donors. A total of 107,917,701 sorted cells were examined across all samples, and the number of cells per subset was strongly correlated with RNA yield.

Each donor gave one peripheral blood draw, approximately 100 mL on average, collected into heparinised tubes. Naive, central memory, regulatory and stem cell-like memory CD4+ T cells were sorted on a BD FACSAria II using a panel including CD45RO, CCR7, CD25, CD127, CD95 and CD27. Every sorted population had a purity above 98%. PBMCs were isolated immediately by Lymphoprep density gradient centrifugation and stained directly without culture. To minimize batch effects, samples were stained and sorted in pairs, one healthy donor with one patient per experiment. General findings and caveats noted by the study authors: At VDJ recombination sites, type 1 diabetes patients had fewer insertions and more deleted nucleotides, which implies abnormalities in thymic rearrangement. Sequencing cDNA rather than genomic DNA could over-represent highly expressing activated cells, although activation and CD3 levels did not differ between groups. Shorter templates might be favored by PCR, yet because patient and control samples were amplified and corrected together, any such skew would affect both groups equally. A moderate but significant shortening of TCRB CDR3 length was observed in type 1 diabetes patients in all four CD4+ subsets. HLA sub-analyses involved small numbers of individuals, so any influence of HLA type on TCRB rearrangement remained unresolved. Naive, central memory and regulatory TCRB repertoires appeared more similar among patients than among healthy donors.

The entire isolated RNA was reverse transcribed using the High Capacity cDNA Reverse Transcription Kit, and thus expressed TCRB transcripts were sequenced. Deep immunoSEQ sequencing was performed on naive, central memory and regulatory T cell samples, with an average of roughly 3.5 million total reads per sample. Sorted cells were lysed in RLT buffer and RNA was extracted with DNase-treated RNeasy Micro or Mini kits, depending on cell number. To prevent cross-contamination, each cell subset was processed individually, whereas patient and healthy donor samples were processed jointly. Using the immunoSEQ multiplex PCR, TCRB sequences were amplified from cDNA into 87-bp fragments spanning the CDR3 region. Amplicons were sequenced on the Illumina HiSeq platform. The source study handled its data this way. PCR bias was computationally corrected using synthetic template baselines, reads within Hamming distance 2 were collapsed, and singletons that could not be merged were discarded. Reads were aligned against IMGT so that V, D and J genes, CDR3 length and insertions or deletions at six rearrangement sites could be assigned. Within each subset, clonotype counts were normalized to the number of sorted cells before true diversity and Gini coefficients were calculated with the tcR R package. Repertoire sharing was quantified using the overlap coefficient calculated on TCRB nucleotide sequences. Out-of-frame TCRB sequences from naive cells were analyzed as a proxy for the pre-selection repertoire. TCRdb obtained this table from immuneACCESS and retained in-frame rearrangements with V and J assigned. These tables miss some clones; where compared with another copy, unresolved V genes account for less than half of the shortfall, and the remainder is unexplained. The D gene and trimming were derived from the DNA, and the V and J assignments and clone size from that table. This sample is represented by about 930,000 clones; under 20% of them were singletons. The ten largest clones capture 0.02% to 0.025% of the sample.

On this clone: No antigen is known for it. Nothing much larger sits one base from this clone, and base qualities are not available.

Sequences ENHRY (CDR1) and SYGVKD (CDR2) are obtained from the germline V gene. The trim is 8 bases for V and 2 bases for J, with a gap of 13 bases between the germline ends. The CDR3 runs 13 residues from the cysteine to the phenylalanine. CDR3 DNA only is kept here, 39 bases in frame from base 1. This chain is built from TRBV10-3 and TRBJ2-7; TRBD2 is possibly the D segment (6 matching bases). The material sequenced was naive CD4+ T cells from blood. The sample's cell subset or site label, decoded: true naive CD4+ T cells. This TCR derives from a woman aged 18 to 35 in good health. This receptor carries the CDR3 CAIAREPTYEQYF. The bases are TGTGCCATCGCACGGGAGCCCACCTACGAGCAGTACTTC.